The 11 T cell receptor beta chains listed next were all sequenced from one sample in a study of blood T cells in healthy people across ages. A J-beta primer mix and a sample-barcoded 5' primer were used in a second PCR of about 6 to 12 cycles. TCRdb reprocessed the 5' RACE reads with MiXCR, giving one entry per CDR3 protein. This sample has fewer than 2,000,000 distinct CDR3 sequences, with about two fifths found just once. Material: blood. The receptor set was obtained from a human donor in good health.

Comment on this clonotype: An end of the junction differs from the germline gene, which may be a read error. The genes are TRBV6-4 and TRBJ1-2, with D uncertain. Germline values: CDR1 MRHNA, CDR2 SNTAGT. This CDR3 comprises 16 residues. The CDR3 reads CASREDRAESHAGDTF. CDR3 sequence (DNA): TGTGCCAGCAGGGAAGATCGGGCCGAATCACACGCTGGCGACACCTTC.

The genes are TRBV5-1 and TRBJ2-7, with 9 bases matching TRBD2. The end of the DNA is better explained by TRBJ2-4, so the J call may be wrong. The CDR3 extends over 16 amino acids. Germline values: CDR1 SGHRS, CDR2 YFSETQ. CDR3 sequence: CASSLWAGGPENIQYF. The CDR3 nucleotides read TGCGCCAGCAGCTTGTGGGCGGGGGGGCCTGAAAACATTCAGTACTTC.

This chain joins TRBV20-1 and TRBJ2-5; TRBD1 might be the D (6 bases). The CDR3 has 15 amino acids. Germline values: CDR1 DFQATT, CDR2 SNEGSKA (reference sequence). Deletions cut 6 bases from V and 11 bases from J, with 28 bases between. CDR3 sequence reads: CSATRPGQVQYEQYF. CDR3 DNA: TGCAGTGCAACTAGACCGGGACAAGTACAATATGAGCAGTACTTC.

The rearrangement links TRBV20-1 to TRBJ1-5; D perhaps matches TRBD1 (5 bases). V was pared by 0 bases and J by 5 bases, with 14 bases between. There are 15 residues in the CDR3. Germline V gene sequence: CDR1 DFQATT, CDR2 SNEGSKA (reference sequence). The CDR3 DNA follows: TGCAGTGCTAGAGACGGCAGGGAAGCTTATCAGCCCCAGCATTTT. Translating gives CSARDGREAYQPQHF.

This sequence joins TRBV9 and TRBJ2-3; TRBD1 matches 8 bases. The germline gives CDR1 SGDLS, CDR2 YYNGEE. V dropped 5 bases and J dropped 2; count of bases not matched to a gene: 7. This CDR3 region has 15 residues. DNA of the CDR3: TGTGCCAGCAGGGGGGGACAGGCCGACACAGATACGCAGTATTTT. Protein product: CASRGGQADTDTQYF.

This chain joins TRBV28 and TRBJ2-1, with a possible D match to TRBD1 (6 bases). Germline V gene sequence: CDR1 MDHEN, CDR2 SYDVKM. Trimming pared 7 bases from V and 11 bases from J, leaving 12 bases between. CDR3 length: 11 amino acids. The CDR3 sequence: CASTLGGKQFF. In DNA form, the CDR3 reads TGTGCCAGCACCCTAGGGGGTAAGCAGTTCTTC.

This clonotype was observed a single time. The chain combines TRBV24-1 with TRBJ1-2; perhaps TRBD1 as D (6 bases). Germline-derived CDR1 and CDR2 are KGHDR and SFDVKD. The V gene lost 5 bases and the J gene lost 6 bases, with 12 bases spanning the gap. The CDR3 contains 13 residues. The CDR3, as DNA: TGTGCCACCAGTGCGACAGGCGAAAATGGCTACACCTTC. Amino acids: CATSATGENGYTF.

The chain's CDR3 is CSVLSSVLLEQFF. The CDR3 DNA follows: TGCAGCGTACTGAGCTCAGTATTGTTAGAGCAGTTCTTC. The V and J genes are TRBV29-1 and TRBJ2-1, with no clear D. CDR1 SQVTM and CDR2 ANQGSEA come from the germline V gene. The CDR3 has 13 amino acids. The V end was cut by 6 bases, the J end by 10 bases, with 19 bases between.

This clonotype was seen at least ten times. V is TRBV10-3 and J is TRBJ2-5; 11 bases line up with TRBD2. The DNA end lines up better with TRBJ2-7; the J call may be wrong. Looked up from germline, CDR1 is ENHRY and CDR2 is SYGVKD. This CDR3 region has 14 residues. This CDR3 is CAIRQTSGGLEQYF. CDR3 sequence (DNA): TGTGCCATCAGACAAACTAGCGGGGGCCTCGAGCAGTACTTC.

Turning to this clonotype: A clone one base away is much larger, so this may be a read error. The chain recombines TRBV6-6 with TRBJ2-5, with no clear D. The DNA matches TRBJ2-7 better at its end, which makes the J call doubtful. The CDR3 covers 16 residues. Germline lookup yields CDR1 MNHNY and CDR2 SVGAGI (reference sequence). This CDR3 is CASSYTVSLDGHEQYF. CDR3 coding DNA: TGTGCCAGCAGTTACACGGTCAGTCTAGATGGGCACGAGCAGTACTTC.

V gene TRBV20-1 combines with J gene TRBJ1-3; maybe TRBD1 (5 bases). The CDR3 is 16 amino acids. The germline V gene encodes CDR1 DFQATT and CDR2 SNEGSKA (reference sequence). Deletions cut 6 bases from V and 0 bases from J, with 18 bases between. The CDR3 sequence is CSASPGTLLSGNTIYF. Written as DNA, the CDR3 is TGCAGTGCCTCCCCCGGGACCCTTCTCTCTGGAAACACCATATATTTT.